The 18 T cell receptor beta chains listed next were all sequenced from one sample in a study of T cells in Graves' hyperthyroidism and ophthalmopathy. Regions amplified from RNA transcripts were the TCR beta CDR3 regions. HTBI primers were used for first-round RT-PCR of the TCR CDR3. A single record per CDR3 protein comes from TCRdb applying MiXCR to the multiplex PCR reads. The data hold around 690,000 distinct CDR3 sequences, with around 15% observed a single time. Sequencing was performed on blood. The receptors were sampled from a man over 45 with Graves' hyperthyroidism.

At least ten counts were recorded for this clonotype. This chain joins TRBV5-1 and TRBJ1-1; D is unclear. With 0 bases removed from V and 0 bases from J, the gap between germline ends came to 6 bases. CDR1 SGHRS and CDR2 YFSETQ come from the germline V gene. The CDR3 has 14 residues. The CDR3 protein is CASSLVDMNTEAFF. The CDR3 nucleotides are TGCGCCAGCAGCTTGGTTGACATGAACACTGAAGCTTTCTTT. Variable domain in full (rest from reference TRBV5-1 and TRBJ1-1): KAGVTQTPRYLIKTRGQQVTLSCSPISGHRSVSWYQQTPGQGLQFLFEYFSETQRNKGNFPGRFSGRQFSNSRSEMNVSTLELGDSALYLCASSLVDMNTEAFFGQGTRLTVV.

This clonotype was found many times. In nucleotides, the CDR3 is TGTGCCTGGAGTGTTGGTAACACCGGGGAGCTGTTTTTT. Encoded protein: CAWSVGNTGELFF. The J gene is TRBJ2-2, the V gene TRBV30, with D unclear. This CDR3 has 13 residues. CDR1 and CDR2 (germline): GTSNPN, SVGIG (reference sequence). V was shortened by 0 bases and J by 2 bases, with 4 bases between the two germline ends. Complete variable domain (other parts from reference TRBV30 and TRBJ2-2): SQTIHQWPATLVQPVGSPLSLECTVEGTSNPNLYWYRQAAGRGLQLLFYSVGIGQISSEVPQNLSASRPQDRQFILSSKKLLLSDSGFYLCAWSVGNTGELFFGEGSRLTVL.

This clonotype was seen more than once but under ten times. The V and J genes are TRBV5-1 and TRBJ1-1; perhaps TRBD1 as D (6 bases). Trimming stripped 1 base from V and 1 base from J, with 11 bases between. CDR1 SGHRS and CDR2 YFSETQ come from the germline V gene. The CDR3 has 15 amino acids. CDR3 sequence (DNA): TGCGCCAGCAGCTTGACCAGGGGACCGAACACTGAAGCTTTCTTT. Translation gives CASSLTRGPNTEAFF.

The gene calls are TRBV19 and TRBJ2-1; TRBD2 matches at 9 bases. The germline CDR1 and CDR2 sequences are LNHDA and SQIVND (reference sequence). The CDR3 loop spans 15 amino acids. The trim removed 7 bases at V and 8 bases at J, leaving 12 bases unmatched. This chain's CDR3 is CASTMREGARDEQFF. The DNA of the CDR3 is TGTGCCAGTACTATGCGGGAGGGGGCCCGCGATGAGCAGTTCTTC.

This clonotype has a count of ten or more. The rearrangement uses TRBV7-2 and TRBJ1-1; D remains ambiguous. Per the germline V gene, CDR1 is SGHTA and CDR2 is FQGNSA. V lost 7 bases and J lost 0, with 12 bases in between. This CDR3 has 14 amino acids. The CDR3 nucleotides read TGTGCCAGCAAAGACGGACCCATGAACACTGAAGCTTTCTTT. Residues: CASKDGPMNTEAFF.

As to this clonotype: It may be a read error: a sequence one base away is much more abundant. The chain links TRBV7-9 to TRBJ1-2, with TRBD1 as a possible D gene (5 bases). CDR1 and CDR2 (germline): SEHNR, FQNEAQ (reference sequence). This CDR3 contains 13 residues. Trimming stripped 5 bases from V and 4 bases from J, with 11 bases between. CDR3 DNA sequence: TGTGCCAGCAGCAGAGGAGGGGCCTATGGCTACACCTTC. This sequence encodes CASSRGGAYGYTF. Full variable domain (remainder filled in from reference TRBV7-9 and TRBJ1-2): DTGVSQNPRHKITKRGQNVTFRCDPISEHNRLYWYRQTLGQGPEFLTYFQNEAQLEKSRLLSDRFSAERPKGSFSTLEIQRTEQGDSAMYLCASSRGGAYGYTFGSGTRLTVV.

Turning to this clonotype: A junction boundary mismatches the germline segment, possibly from a read error. The chain couples TRBV11-2 to TRBJ1-1; D call uncertain. This CDR3 comprises 16 residues. The germline V gene encodes CDR1 SGHAT and CDR2 FQNNGV. The CDR3 region is CASSFYPPGRSDEAFF. As DNA, the CDR3 is TGTGCCAGCAGCTTTTATCCCCCCGGACGGTCCGATGAAGCGTTCTTT.

This clonotype has more than one count but fewer than ten. The J gene is TRBJ2-7, the V gene TRBV7-9, with D unclear. Between the trimmed V and J ends, which lost 0 bases and 0 bases, there was a span of 9 bases. This CDR3 contains 15 residues. Germline CDR1 is SEHNR and CDR2 is FQNEAQ (reference sequence). The CDR3 sequence: CASSLARVHSYEQYF. In nucleotides, the CDR3 is TGTGCCAGCAGCTTAGCCCGGGTACACTCCTACGAGCAGTACTTC.

This clonotype was recorded many times. The CDR3: CASNRDRGSSEAFF. The CDR3 nucleotides read TGTGCCAGCAATCGGGACAGGGGATCCTCTGAAGCTTTCTTT. The chain recombines TRBV3-1 with TRBJ1-1; 10 nucleotides agree with TRBD1. V was clipped by 7 bases and J by 6 bases; unmatched bases: 8. The CDR3 has 14 amino acids. From germline, CDR1 is LGHDT and CDR2 YNNKEL (reference sequence). Based on the CDR3 plus reference TRBV3-1 and TRBJ1-1, the full variable domain is DTAVSQTPKYLVTQMGNDKSIKCEQNLGHDTMYWYKQDSKKFLKIMFSYNNKELIINETVPNRFSPKSPDKAHLNLHINSLELGDSAVYFCASNRDRGSSEAFFGQGTRLTVV.

There are many counts of this clonotype. The chain uses TRBV20-1 and TRBJ1-1, with a tentative D call TRBD1 (5 bases). Germline CDR1 reads DFQATT; CDR2 reads SNEGSKA (reference sequence). V lost 0 bases and J lost 6, with 11 bases in between. The length of the CDR3 is 13 residues. CDR3 protein: CSARDREGPEAFF. The CDR3 DNA sequence: TGCAGTGCTAGAGACAGGGAAGGGCCTGAAGCTTTCTTT.

This clonotype turned up a few times. The rearrangement uses TRBV10-3 and TRBJ1-5; D is ambiguous. Deletions cut 2 bases from V and 4 bases from J, with 9 bases between. Looked up from germline, CDR1 is ENHRY and CDR2 is SYGVKD. The CDR3 consists of 14 residues. CDR3 residues: CAISETWENQPQHF. As DNA, the CDR3 is TGTGCCATCAGTGAGACTTGGGAAAATCAGCCCCAGCATTTT.

This clonotype has only a few counts. The chain carries TRBV20-1 and TRBJ1-2; 7 nucleotides match TRBD1. Germline V gene lookup returns CDR1 DFQATT and CDR2 SNEGSKA (reference sequence). CDR3 length equals 17 residues. Trimming took 1 base from V and 0 from J; bases not matched to a gene: 11. In DNA, the CDR3 is TGCAGTGCTAGAGTTCAGAGGGGGCAGGAAGCTAACTATGGCTACACCTTC. Translating it yields CSARVQRGQEANYGYTF.

This clonotype was detected many times. The rearrangement uses TRBV28 and TRBJ1-2, with D perhaps matching TRBD1 (5 bases). V lost 2 bases and J 4 bases, leaving 11 bases between the germline ends. From germline, CDR1 is MDHEN and CDR2 SYDVKM. The CDR3 has 14 residues. The CDR3 DNA follows: TGTGCCAGCAGTTTACCCTCAGGGTTCTATGGCTACACCTTC. Protein product: CASSLPSGFYGYTF.

This clonotype was seen at least ten times. The J gene is TRBJ1-4, the V gene TRBV11-2, with 8 bases matching TRBD1. The CDR3 runs to 16 residues. Per the germline V gene, CDR1 is SGHAT and CDR2 is FQNNGV. Losses at the gene ends were 3 bases for V and 2 bases for J; bases not matched to a gene: 5. CDR3 region: CASSFRQGRTNEKLFF. As DNA, the CDR3 is TGTGCCAGCAGCTTTCGACAGGGGCGGACTAATGAAAAACTGTTTTTT.

This clonotype was seen only a few times. The chain couples TRBV4-1 to TRBJ2-7, with D uncertain. Germline assignment: CDR1 MGHRA and CDR2 YSYEKL. The germline V and J ends were trimmed by 3 bases and 2 bases, with 11 bases remaining between them. CDR3 length: 14 amino acids. The CDR3 sequence: CASSHIVFTYEQYF. The CDR3 coding sequence is TGCGCCAGCAGCCATATTGTATTTACCTACGAGCAGTACTTC.

Many counts were recorded for this clonotype. The chain has TRBV9 and TRBJ2-3; D call uncertain. The germline V gene has CDR1 SGDLS and CDR2 YYNGEE. The CDR3 length is 16 residues. V was shortened by 0 bases and J by 0 bases, with 11 bases between the two germline ends. In DNA form, the CDR3 reads TGTGCCAGCAGCGTAGTCGGCGGACCGAGCACAGATACGCAGTATTTT. It yields the protein CASSVVGGPSTDTQYF.

V gene TRBV6-6 combines with J gene TRBJ2-3; 8 nucleotides line up with TRBD2. Germline trimming cut 6 bases from V and 0 bases from J; bases unmatched to any gene: 14. The CDR3 length is 18 residues. Germline lookup yields CDR1 MNHNY and CDR2 SVGAGI (reference sequence). CDR3 DNA sequence: TGTGCCAGCAGCCCCATACCCCTGGGGACTAGAAGCACAGATACGCAGTATTTT. Translating gives CASSPIPLGTRSTDTQYF.

This chain uses TRBV20-1 with TRBJ2-6; no firm D call. Germline V CDR1 and CDR2: DFQATT, SNEGSKA (reference sequence). This CDR3 spans 17 amino acids. Trimming took 6 bases from V and 4 from J, leaving 22 bases between them. The CDR3 spells CSARSRQLDVGANVLTF. CDR3 sequence (DNA): TGCAGTGCCCGGAGTAGGCAGCTAGATGTAGGGGCCAACGTCCTGACTTTC.